This note documents a single T cell receptor (beta chain) sequence. Germline CDR1 MNHEY, CDR2 SVGEGT. This CDR3 comprises 13 residues. V was clipped by 6 bases and J by 4 bases, with 12 bases between them. This entry comes from a study of blood T cell repertoires in COVID-19. Study at large: Sources were T cells, B-cell-depleted T cells, or PBMCs; the material itself was cDNA or gDNA.

The method was immunoSEQ multiplex PCR; TCRdb's version includes in-frame clones alone and lacks a portion of them. Of roughly 220,000 clones in the sample, approximately 90% are singletons; the top ten hold about 4%. V gene TRBV6-2 or TRBV6-3 combines with J gene TRBJ1-2; a possible D gene is TRBD1 (5 bases). This receptor was identified in a woman in her forties with acute COVID-19. The sequenced sample consisted of PBMCs or T cells enriched from blood (not recorded which). CDR3 loop: CASSRAGFYGYTF. CDR3 bases: TGTGCCAGCAGCCGGGCAGGGTTCTATGGCTACACCTTC.